This T cell receptor (beta chain) was identified during a study of blood T cell repertoires in COVID-19. About the research overall: The United States, Italy and Spain were the sources of the acute and convalescent COVID-19 samples. The analysed material was cDNA or gDNA that came from T cells, B-cell-depleted T cells, or PBMCs.

With V trimmed by 3 bases and J by 4 bases, 6 bases remained unmatched. CDR3 size: 15 residues. Germline V gene sequence: CDR1 LGHNA, CDR2 YSLEER. Produced via immunoSEQ multiplex PCR; TCRdb's table is partial and in-frame only. The table has about 48,000 clones, about 85% seen once. Sequencing was performed on peripheral blood. This TCR was recovered from a woman aged 55-70 years with acute or convalescent COVID-19. J is TRBJ2-1 and V is TRBV4-3; 7 bases fit TRBD2. In nucleotides, the CDR3 is TGCGCCAGCAGCCAGGTAGCTAGCGGTTACAATGAGCAGTTCTTC. Its translation is CASSQVASGYNEQFF.